Following are 11 T cell receptor beta chains from one sample sequenced in a study of shared clonotypes between healthy human individuals. Profiled with immunoSEQ multiplex PCR; TCRdb holds only in-frame clones, not every one. The sample gives around 600,000 clones, around 97% of which show up once; 0.045% to 0.06% is in the top ten. Sequencing was done on a sample of naive CD4+ T cells sorted from blood. Stated subset: CD45RA+ positively selected. These TCRs come from a woman between 25 and 40 years old in good health.

The chain employs TRBV5-4 and TRBJ2-5, with D possibly being TRBD1 (6 bases). Germline loops: CDR1 SGHNT, CDR2 YYREEE (reference sequence). The CDR3 has 17 residues. Deletions cut 4 bases from V and 1 base from J, with 20 bases between. CDR3 sequence: CASSNGPRGQTQETQYF. CDR3 coding DNA: TGTGCCAGCAGCAACGGACCCCGAGGACAGACCCAAGAGACCCAGTACTTC.

V is TRBV4-1 and J is TRBJ2-4; D may be TRBD2 (6 bases). The germline V gene has CDR1 MGHRA and CDR2 YSYEKL. V lost 4 bases, J lost 3 bases, and 19 bases lay in between. CDR3 length: 17 residues. The CDR3 nucleotides read TGCGCCAGCAGCCTCGGACCCCCGGGAGTGGGCAAAAACATTCAGTACTTC. Translation: CASSLGPPGVGKNIQYF.

The chain uses TRBV7-9 and TRBJ1-6; possible D gene TRBD1, 6 bases. CDR1 is SEHNR and CDR2 is FQNEAQ in the germline V gene (reference sequence). V gave up 1 base and J gave up 8 bases, with 9 bases separating them. The CDR3 extends over 14 amino acids. CDR3 in amino acids: CASSLGTEDSPLHF. Here the CDR3 DNA reads TGTGCCAGCAGCTTAGGGACAGAAGATTCACCCCTCCACTTT. The complete variable domain, with remaining parts taken from reference TRBV7-9 and TRBJ1-6, reads DTGVSQNPRHKITKRGQNVTFRCDPISEHNRLYWYRQTLGQGPEFLTYFQNEAQLEKSRLLSDRFSAERPKGSFSTLEIQRTEQGDSAMYLCASSLGTEDSPLHFGNGTRLTVT.

This clone appeared once. The rearrangement uses TRBV30 and TRBJ1-3; TRBD1 is a possible D gene (6 bases). V shed 4 bases and J shed 2 bases, with 18 bases lying between them. There are 16 residues in the CDR3. Germline values: CDR1 GTSNPN, CDR2 SVGIG (reference sequence). CDR3 DNA sequence: TGTGCCTGGATGGGATGGGGGCTGCCCCCTGGAAACACCATATATTTT. Its protein is CAWMGWGLPPGNTIYF. Full variable domain (outside the CDR3, taken from reference TRBV30 and TRBJ1-3): SQTIHQWPATLVQPVGSPLSLECTVEGTSNPNLYWYRQAAGRGLQLLFYSVGIGQISSEVPQNLSASRPQDRQFILSSKKLLLSDSGFYLCAWMGWGLPPGNTIYFGEGSWLTVV.

The chain is built from TRBV18 and TRBJ2-2; 9 nucleotides agree with TRBD2. The J segment lost 4 bases and the V segment lost 6 bases, leaving 6 bases of the junction unmatched. Germline loops: CDR1 KGHSH, CDR2 LQKENI. The CDR3 has 15 amino acids. CDR3 residues: CASSLAGVSTGELFF. CDR3 coding DNA: TGTGCCAGCTCTTTAGCGGGAGTGAGCACCGGGGAGCTGTTTTTT.

The chain couples TRBV18 to TRBJ1-1; 9 nucleotides align to TRBD1. V dropped 2 bases and J dropped 3; count of bases not matched to a gene: 1. The CDR3 runs 14 residues. Looked up from germline, CDR1 is KGHSH and CDR2 is LQKENI. CDR3 bases: TGTGCCAGCTCACCAGGGACAGGGCACACTGAAGCTTTCTTT. Translated: CASSPGTGHTEAFF.

V and J are TRBV6-1 and TRBJ1-2; TRBD1 agrees at 8 bases. V gave up 2 bases and J gave up 5 bases; unmatched junction bases: 7. Germline values: CDR1 MNHNS, CDR2 SASEGT. The CDR3 is made up of 15 amino acids. CDR3 in DNA: TGTGCCAGCAGTGAACCCCCGACAGGGGCTTATGGCTACACCTTC. It codes for CASSEPPTGAYGYTF.

The rearrangement links TRBV6-1 to TRBJ1-1; TRBD1 matches 8 bases. CDR3 length: 13 residues. Germline V gene data show CDR1 as MNHNS and CDR2 as SASEGT. Trimming at V came to 5 bases and at J to 6 bases, leaving 5 bases not matched to a gene. The CDR3 protein is CASSTDRAAEAFF. CDR3 in DNA: TGTGCCAGCAGTACGGACAGGGCCGCTGAAGCTTTCTTT.

This rearrangement joins TRBV4-1 to TRBJ1-3, with D tentatively TRBD1 (6 bases). CDR3 size: 13 residues. V was cut by 8 bases and J by 2 bases, with 10 bases left in between. Germline CDR1 reads MGHRA; CDR2 reads YSYEKL. The CDR3 protein is CASFRGTGNTIYF. The DNA of the CDR3 is TGCGCCAGCTTTAGGGGGACTGGAAACACCATATATTTT.

The gene calls are TRBV27 and TRBJ2-3, with 10 bases aligning to TRBD2. This CDR3 region has 14 residues. The germline gives CDR1 MNHEY, CDR2 SMNVEV (reference sequence). Trimming at V came to 6 bases and at J to 6 bases, leaving 6 bases not matched to a gene. The CDR3 loop reads CASRSSGRTDTQYF. The CDR3 DNA reads as TGTGCCAGCAGAAGTAGCGGGAGGACGGATACGCAGTATTTT.

This chain uses TRBV2 with TRBJ1-2; D perhaps matches TRBD1 (5 bases). Germline V lookup: CDR1 SNHLY, CDR2 FYNNEI. CDR3 size: 13 residues. Trimming cost V 7 bases and J 3 bases, with 12 bases left between them. The CDR3 loop reads CASNRQQDYGYTF. The CDR3 region has the DNA TGTGCCAGCAATAGGCAACAGGACTATGGCTACACCTTC.